The 3 T cell receptor beta chains below were found in one sample sequenced in a study of blood T cells in healthy people across ages. A sample-barcoded 5' primer and a J-beta primer mix were used in a second PCR of roughly 6 to 12 cycles. From the 5' RACE reads, TCRdb called clonotypes with MiXCR, one entry per CDR3 protein. The sample has hundreds of thousands of distinct CDR3 sequences, around 36% seen once. Sequences were obtained from blood. These receptors came from a man aged 18 to 29 in good health.

J is TRBJ1-2 and V is TRBV5-1; no clear D gene. Trimming took off 2 bases at V and 2 bases at J, with 16 bases between the two ends. The V gene's germline CDR1 is SGHRS and CDR2 YFSETQ. The CDR3 extends over 16 amino acids. This CDR3 reads CASSFAVGSRNYGYTF. CDR3 in DNA: TGCGCCAGCAGCTTTGCGGTAGGGAGTCGCAACTATGGCTACACCTTC. The full variable domain, completed using reference TRBV5-1 and TRBJ1-2, is KAGVTQTPRYLIKTRGQQVTLSCSPISGHRSVSWYQQTPGQGLQFLFEYFSETQRNKGNFPGRFSGRQFSNSRSEMNVSTLELGDSALYLCASSFAVGSRNYGYTFGSGTRLTVV.

This chain uses TRBV4-1 with TRBJ1-5; weak D call: TRBD1 (5 bases). In germline, CDR1 is MGHRA, CDR2 YSYEKL. Between the trimmed V and J ends, which lost 1 base and 5 bases, there was a span of 9 bases. This CDR3 comprises 14 residues. CDR3 in amino acids: CASSQAQGDQPQHF. The CDR3 DNA reads as TGCGCCAGCAGCCAAGCCCAGGGTGATCAGCCCCAGCATTTT.

This clonotype occurred a few times. The chain is built from TRBV21-1 and TRBJ2-7; the D call of TRBD1 is as the table states it, not checked on the DNA. Near its end, the DNA agrees better with TRBJ2-5, so the J call may be wrong. TRBV21-1 has pseudogene status. This CDR3 contains 21 residues. The CDR3 region has the DNA TGTGCCAGCAGCCCCCGATCGCGCTTGGGACAGGGGATTAAGTGCGGAGAGACCCAGTACTTC. It yields the protein CASSPRSRLGQGIKCGETQYF.